The 16 T cell receptor beta chains reported below all come from one sample, sequenced in a study of shared clonotypes between healthy human individuals. Using immunoSEQ multiplex PCR, the repertoire was profiled, and TCRdb retains in-frame clones only, with some absent. The data show about 1,800,000 clones, about 95% seen once. CD8 cells classed as naive were CD45RO-negative and positively selected for CCR7, excluding terminally differentiated effector memory CD45RA+ cells. Input material: naive CD8+ T cells sorted from blood. Source of these receptors: a man aged 18 to 29 in good health.

This clone occurred once. The chain recombines TRBV6-5 with TRBJ1-2, with D possibly matching TRBD1 (5 bases). The CDR3 consists of 14 residues. Germline lookup yields CDR1 MNHEY and CDR2 SVGAGI. The V end was cut by 4 bases, the J end by 4 bases, with 13 bases between. CDR3 loop: CASSFGDGVYGYTF. The CDR3 DNA sequence: TGTGCCAGCAGTTTCGGGGACGGAGTCTATGGCTACACCTTC.

The chain joins TRBV9 to TRBJ2-3; 12 nucleotides match TRBD2. Germline V gene sequence: CDR1 SGDLS, CDR2 YYNGEE. This CDR3 contains 16 residues. Trimming removed 3 bases from V and 2 bases from J; junction bases left unmatched: 4. The CDR3 nucleotides are TGTGCCAGCAGCGCCTCTAGCGGGGGGGCCACAGATACGCAGTATTTT. It translates to CASSASSGGATDTQYF.

This chain uses TRBV7-9 with TRBJ1-4; D is unresolved. There are 13 residues in the CDR3. CDR1 and CDR2 from the germline V gene are SEHNR and FQNEAQ (reference sequence). Trimming shortened V by 7 bases and J by 0 bases, and 6 bases separated the two germline ends. The CDR3 reads CASMDATNEKLFF. CDR3 nucleotides: TGTGCCAGCATGGACGCAACTAATGAAAAACTGTTTTTT.

V usage is TRBV6-4 and J usage is TRBJ2-3, with 11 bases that match TRBD2. J was trimmed by 0 bases and V by 6 bases; bases with no gene match: 14. The germline gives CDR1 MRHNA, CDR2 SNTAGT. The CDR3 extends over 19 amino acids. The CDR3 nucleotides are TGTGCCAGCAGAAGGGGGACTAGCGGAACTGTTGCTAGCACAGATACGCAGTATTTT. Amino acids: CASRRGTSGTVASTDTQYF.

V is TRBV4-2 and J is TRBJ2-2; tentative D call: TRBD2 (6 bases). Germline V gene data show CDR1 as LGHNA and CDR2 as YNFKEQ. The CDR3 is 21 amino acids. V was clipped by 4 bases and J by 0 bases, with 27 bases between them. This CDR3 reads CASSPEGSGDLPPTNTGELFF. CDR3 sequence (DNA): TGTGCCAGCAGCCCCGAAGGATCGGGGGATCTCCCCCCCACGAACACCGGGGAGCTGTTTTTT.

V is TRBV6-1 and J is TRBJ1-1, with 7 nucleotides matching TRBD1. The CDR3 spans 15 residues. The V gene end was trimmed by 4 bases and the J gene end by 1 base; junction bases not matched to a gene: 6. The germline CDR1 and CDR2 sequences are MNHNS and SASEGT. CDR3 nucleotides: TGTGCCAGCAGTGCTATACAGGGGACGAACACTGAAGCTTTCTTT. Translating gives CASSAIQGTNTEAFF.

Comments on this clone: The sample carries other DNA sequences with the same CDR3. The CDR3 nucleotides read TGTGCCAGCAGTTACACAGGGGGCATACAAGAGACCCAGTACTTC. Amino acid sequence: CASSYTGGIQETQYF. The J gene is TRBJ2-5, the V gene TRBV6-5; 9 bases match TRBD1. Germline V gene lookup returns CDR1 MNHEY and CDR2 SVGAGI. The CDR3 is made up of 15 amino acids. Trimming removed 2 bases from V and 2 bases from J; junction bases left unmatched: 3.

The gene calls are TRBV2 and TRBJ1-4, with TRBD1 identical over 7 bases. The V segment lost 3 bases and the J segment 6 bases; nucleotides outside the gene matches: 10. This CDR3 spans 16 amino acids. The germline V gene encodes CDR1 SNHLY and CDR2 FYNNEI. The CDR3: CASSDTGVWIDEKLFF. The CDR3 DNA follows: TGTGCCAGCAGTGATACAGGGGTTTGGATCGATGAAAAACTGTTTTTT. The full variable domain, in which reference TRBV2 and TRBJ1-4 provide the parts outside the CDR3, is EPEVTQTPSHQVTQMGQEVILRCVPISNHLYFYWYRQILGQKVEFLVSFYNNEISEKSEIFDDQFSVERPDGSNFTLKIRSTKLEDSAMYFCASSDTGVWIDEKLFFGSGTQLSVL.

On this clone: This sample includes further DNA sequences coding for the same CDR3. The chain links TRBV27 to TRBJ1-6; maybe TRBD1 (6 bases). V was shortened by 3 bases and J by 9 bases, with 9 bases between the two germline ends. Per the germline V gene, CDR1 is MNHEY and CDR2 is SMNVEV (reference sequence). There are 13 residues in the CDR3. This chain's CDR3 is CASSLGAGSPLHF. CDR3 nucleotide sequence: TGTGCCAGCAGTTTGGGGGCTGGTTCACCCCTCCACTTT.

The chain joins TRBV10-3 to TRBJ1-2; maybe TRBD1 (6 bases). Trimming removed 0 bases from V and 2 bases from J, with 13 bases in between. Looked up from germline, CDR1 is ENHRY and CDR2 is SYGVKD. CDR3 length equals 16 residues. CDR3 protein: CAISESATGMNYGYTF. The CDR3 nucleotides read TGTGCCATCAGTGAGTCAGCGACAGGAATGAACTATGGCTACACCTTC.

The chain is built from TRBV6-5 and TRBJ2-7; D may be TRBD1 (6 bases). The CDR3 sequence is 13 residues long. The germline CDR1 and CDR2 sequences are MNHEY and SVGAGI. Between the trimmed V and J ends, which lost 2 bases and 5 bases, there was a span of 10 bases. CDR3 nucleotides: TGTGCCAGCAGTTACGACAGGTTCCACGAGCAGTACTTC. This gives the protein CASSYDRFHEQYF.

The chain couples TRBV13 to TRBJ2-1; D not resolved. Trimming removed 1 base at V and 8 bases at J, with 3 bases between. The germline V gene has CDR1 PRHDT and CDR2 FYEKMQ (reference sequence). The CDR3 is 11 amino acids. CDR3 loop: CASSLAHEQFF. DNA for the CDR3: TGTGCCAGCAGCTTAGCCCATGAGCAGTTCTTC.

The rearrangement uses TRBV7-9 and TRBJ2-3, with TRBD2 matching over 8 bases. Germline trimming cut 0 bases from V and 1 base from J; bases unmatched to any gene: 6. This CDR3 has 17 residues. Germline V CDR1 and CDR2: SEHNR, FQNEAQ (reference sequence). This chain's CDR3 is CASSLASAGGRTDTQYF. The DNA of the CDR3 is TGTGCCAGCAGCTTAGCAAGTGCGGGGGGCCGCACAGATACGCAGTATTTT.

The genes are TRBV5-1 and TRBJ2-7, with 10 bases aligning to TRBD2. Trimming cost V 4 bases and J 0 bases; bases outside gene matches: 7. The germline V gene encodes CDR1 SGHRS and CDR2 YFSETQ. The CDR3 length is 16 residues. CDR3 sequence: CASSPGLATISYEQYF. CDR3 in DNA: TGCGCCAGCAGCCCGGGACTAGCGACGATCTCCTACGAGCAGTACTTC.

The rearrangement uses TRBV30 and TRBJ1-1; unclear D gene. CDR3 length: 10 amino acids. Germline V gene lookup returns CDR1 GTSNPN and CDR2 SVGIG (reference sequence). The germline V and J ends were trimmed by 5 bases and 8 bases, with 9 bases remaining between them. The CDR3 protein is CAWGEAEAFF. The DNA of the CDR3 is TGTGCCTGGGGGGAAGCGGAAGCTTTCTTT.

On this clone: Other nucleotide sequences from this sample produce the same CDR3. This rearrangement joins TRBV4-3 to TRBJ2-7, with a possible D match to TRBD1 (5 bases). CDR3 length: 14 amino acids. The germline CDR1 and CDR2 sequences are LGHNA and YSLEER. V lost 0 bases and J 0 bases, leaving 6 bases between the germline ends. The CDR3 sequence: CASSQDRGSYEQYF. The CDR3 nucleotides are TGCGCCAGCAGCCAAGATAGGGGCTCCTACGAGCAGTACTTC.